The 15 T cell receptor beta chains presented below share a single source sample, sequenced in a study of CD8+CD57+ T cells in acquired aplastic anemia. CDR3 and TCR beta VDJ profiling relied on genomic DNA as the template. TCRdb processed the reads anew with MiXCR; each CDR3 protein has one entry. This table holds around 150,000 distinct CDR3 sequences, around 40% found once. Sequencing input: sorted CD4+, CD8+, or CD8+CD57+ T cells (not recorded which) from PBMCs. The receptors shown here come from a human donor in good health.

V and J are TRBV29-1 and TRBJ1-1; D unresolved. CDR1 and CDR2 (germline): SQVTM, ANQGSEA. V was shortened by 4 bases and J by 0 bases, with 9 bases between the two germline ends. This CDR3 has 13 amino acids. DNA of the CDR3: TGCAGCGTTGCGGGTCACCTGAACACTGAAGCTTTCTTT. Amino acid sequence: CSVAGHLNTEAFF. The entire variable domain, with the rest obtained from reference TRBV29-1 and TRBJ1-1, is as follows: SAVISQKPSRDICQRGTSLTIQCQVDSQVTMMFWYRQQPGQSLTLIATANQGSEATYESGFVIDKFPISRPNLTFSTLTVSNMSPEDSSIYLCSVAGHLNTEAFFGQGTRLTVV.

This clonotype was counted at least ten times. The CDR3 loop is CASSQDGNRENSPLHF. As DNA, the CDR3 is TGCGCCAGCAGCCAAGACGGCAACAGGGAAAATTCACCCCTCCACTTT. This chain joins TRBV4-1 and TRBJ1-6, with a tentative D call TRBD1 (6 bases). Trimming removed 0 bases from V and 7 bases from J, with 13 bases in between. CDR3 length: 16 amino acids. CDR1 is MGHRA and CDR2 is YSYEKL in the germline V gene.

This clonotype was counted at least ten times. This chain uses TRBV29-1 with TRBJ1-2; D perhaps matches TRBD1 (5 bases). The CDR3 contains 13 residues. The germline gives CDR1 SQVTM, CDR2 ANQGSEA. V gave up 4 bases and J gave up 7 bases, with 16 bases separating them. The CDR3 nucleotides read TGCAGCGTTGTAGGGGCCTCCATCCGTGGCTACACCTTC. It encodes CSVVGASIRGYTF. Filled out from reference TRBV29-1 and TRBJ1-2, the complete variable domain reads SAVISQKPSRDICQRGTSLTIQCQVDSQVTMMFWYRQQPGQSLTLIATANQGSEATYESGFVIDKFPISRPNLTFSTLTVSNMSPEDSSIYLCSVVGASIRGYTFGSGTRLTVV.

This clonotype was found many times. The chain employs TRBV6-1 and TRBJ1-1; 10 bases are shared with TRBD1. The V and J ends lost 5 bases and 4 bases, in that order; junction bases with no gene match: 1. Germline loops: CDR1 MNHNS, CDR2 SASEGT. There are 13 residues in the CDR3. CDR3 sequence reads: CASSRTGGTEAFF. The CDR3 region has the DNA TGTGCCAGCAGTCGGACAGGGGGCACTGAAGCTTTCTTT.

A few counts support this clonotype. This sequence joins TRBV6-5 and TRBJ2-7; 7 bases are shared with TRBD1. CDR1 and CDR2 from the germline V gene are MNHEY and SVGAGI. This CDR3 has 15 amino acids. V shed 4 bases and J 2 bases; nucleotides not matched to a gene: 8. CDR3 coding DNA: TGTGCCAGCAGTTCCCCACAGGGGTTTCCCTACGAGCAGTACTTC. Translation gives CASSSPQGFPYEQYF.

The gene calls are TRBV10-3 and TRBJ1-5, with 7 bases fitting TRBD1. The CDR3 sequence is 15 residues long. J lost 2 bases, V lost 9 bases, and 10 bases had no gene match. The germline gives CDR1 ENHRY, CDR2 SYGVKD. The CDR3 DNA reads as TGTGCCATAGCTACCCAGGGGGGCGGCAATCAGCCCCAGCATTTT. Protein sequence: CAIATQGGGNQPQHF.

This clonotype was seen repeatedly, ten times or more. This chain uses TRBV5-1 with TRBJ2-7; TRBD1 matches at 8 bases. Trimming removed 5 bases from V and 5 bases from J; junction bases left unmatched: 12. The CDR3 is 15 residues long. Germline lookup yields CDR1 SGHRS and CDR2 YFSETQ. CDR3 sequence (DNA): TGCGCCAGCAGTTACATCTTCAGGGGGCGAAACGAGCAGTACTTC. Encoded protein: CASSYIFRGRNEQYF.

This clonotype has at least ten counts. The chain links TRBV7-3 to TRBJ1-1; tentatively, D is TRBD1 (6 bases). This CDR3 is built from 13 residues. The V end lost 5 bases, the J end lost 5 bases, and 12 bases lay between the germline ends. The germline CDR1 and CDR2 sequences are SGHTA and FQGTGA. CDR3 amino acids: CASSARGGTEAFF. The CDR3, as DNA: TGTGCCAGCAGCGCCAGGGGTGGTACTGAAGCTTTCTTT. The whole variable domain, remainder taken from reference TRBV7-3 and TRBJ1-1, is GAGVSQTPSNKVTEKGKYVELRCDPISGHTALYWYRQSLGQGPEFLIYFQGTGAADDSGLPNDRFFAVRPEGSVSTLKIQRTERGDSAVYLCASSARGGTEAFFGQGTRLTVV.

As to this clonotype: A read error may account for a junction end that differs from germline. This chain connects TRBV7-9 to TRBJ2-5; D may correspond to TRBD1 or TRBD2 (5 bases each). Germline CDR1 reads SEHNR; CDR2 reads FQNEAQ (reference sequence). The CDR3 runs 13 residues. The CDR3 here is CASSLATQGVGYF. The CDR3 nucleotides read TGTGCCAGCAGCCTAGCTACCCAGGGTGTGGGGTACTTC.

This chain connects TRBV11-2 to TRBJ1-4, with a tentative D call TRBD1 (6 bases). The CDR3 extends over 16 amino acids. The germline V gene has CDR1 SGHAT and CDR2 FQNNGV. V was cut by 1 base and J by 7 bases, with 16 bases left in between. CDR3 in DNA: TGTGCCAGCAGCTTAGTGGGCGGGGGCTTCGGTGAAAAACTGTTTTTT. As protein: CASSLVGGGFGEKLFF.

This clonotype was counted at least ten times. The chain combines TRBV5-6 with TRBJ1-2; the D gene is possibly TRBD1 (6 bases). The germline V gene has CDR1 SGHDT and CDR2 YYEEEE. The CDR3 spans 17 residues. With 6 bases removed from V and 4 bases from J, the gap between germline ends came to 25 bases. In DNA form, the CDR3 reads TGTGCCAGCATCCCCCTCAGGGGCGGAAAGGGTAGCTATGGCTACACCTTC. It encodes CASIPLRGGKGSYGYTF.

On this clonotype: Compared with germline, one end of the junction differs, possibly owing to a read error. The gene calls are TRBV29-1 and TRBJ2-2; TRBD1 aligns across 8 bases. From germline, CDR1 is SQVTM and CDR2 ANQGSEA. The CDR3 is made up of 14 amino acids. CDR3 sequence (DNA): TGCAGCGGGCAGACAGGGGTGAACACCGGGGAGCTGTTTTTC. It translates to CSGQTGVNTGELFF.

In the case of this clonotype: This may stem from a read error, because a much larger clone lies one nucleotide away. V usage is TRBV11-1 and J usage is TRBJ1-4; a weak D match, TRBD1 (6 bases). Looked up from germline, CDR1 is SGHAT and CDR2 is FQDESV (reference sequence). V gave up 10 bases and J gave up 0 bases, with 21 bases separating them. The CDR3 is 17 residues long. The CDR3 reads CATPSGGGIATNEKLFF. The CDR3 DNA is TGTGCCACCCCCTCCGGAGGGGGGATTGCAACTAATGAAAAACTGTTTTTT.

This clonotype came up many times. The V gene is TRBV7-9, the J gene TRBJ1-2; D uncertain. The CDR3 is 13 residues long. Trimming cost V 3 bases and J 2 bases, with 7 bases left between them. Per the germline V gene, CDR1 is SEHNR and CDR2 is FQNEAQ (reference sequence). The CDR3 DNA follows: TGTGCCAGCAGCTTGGGCGGGAACTATGGCTACACCTTC. This gives the protein CASSLGGNYGYTF.

The chain carries TRBV2 and TRBJ2-7; D remains ambiguous. V gave up 3 bases and J gave up 4 bases, with 19 bases separating them. This CDR3 has 16 amino acids. The germline gives CDR1 SNHLY, CDR2 FYNNEI. CDR3 residues: CASSESLEAPLYEQYF. As DNA, the CDR3 is TGTGCCAGCAGTGAGTCTCTAGAAGCCCCCCTTTACGAGCAGTACTTC.